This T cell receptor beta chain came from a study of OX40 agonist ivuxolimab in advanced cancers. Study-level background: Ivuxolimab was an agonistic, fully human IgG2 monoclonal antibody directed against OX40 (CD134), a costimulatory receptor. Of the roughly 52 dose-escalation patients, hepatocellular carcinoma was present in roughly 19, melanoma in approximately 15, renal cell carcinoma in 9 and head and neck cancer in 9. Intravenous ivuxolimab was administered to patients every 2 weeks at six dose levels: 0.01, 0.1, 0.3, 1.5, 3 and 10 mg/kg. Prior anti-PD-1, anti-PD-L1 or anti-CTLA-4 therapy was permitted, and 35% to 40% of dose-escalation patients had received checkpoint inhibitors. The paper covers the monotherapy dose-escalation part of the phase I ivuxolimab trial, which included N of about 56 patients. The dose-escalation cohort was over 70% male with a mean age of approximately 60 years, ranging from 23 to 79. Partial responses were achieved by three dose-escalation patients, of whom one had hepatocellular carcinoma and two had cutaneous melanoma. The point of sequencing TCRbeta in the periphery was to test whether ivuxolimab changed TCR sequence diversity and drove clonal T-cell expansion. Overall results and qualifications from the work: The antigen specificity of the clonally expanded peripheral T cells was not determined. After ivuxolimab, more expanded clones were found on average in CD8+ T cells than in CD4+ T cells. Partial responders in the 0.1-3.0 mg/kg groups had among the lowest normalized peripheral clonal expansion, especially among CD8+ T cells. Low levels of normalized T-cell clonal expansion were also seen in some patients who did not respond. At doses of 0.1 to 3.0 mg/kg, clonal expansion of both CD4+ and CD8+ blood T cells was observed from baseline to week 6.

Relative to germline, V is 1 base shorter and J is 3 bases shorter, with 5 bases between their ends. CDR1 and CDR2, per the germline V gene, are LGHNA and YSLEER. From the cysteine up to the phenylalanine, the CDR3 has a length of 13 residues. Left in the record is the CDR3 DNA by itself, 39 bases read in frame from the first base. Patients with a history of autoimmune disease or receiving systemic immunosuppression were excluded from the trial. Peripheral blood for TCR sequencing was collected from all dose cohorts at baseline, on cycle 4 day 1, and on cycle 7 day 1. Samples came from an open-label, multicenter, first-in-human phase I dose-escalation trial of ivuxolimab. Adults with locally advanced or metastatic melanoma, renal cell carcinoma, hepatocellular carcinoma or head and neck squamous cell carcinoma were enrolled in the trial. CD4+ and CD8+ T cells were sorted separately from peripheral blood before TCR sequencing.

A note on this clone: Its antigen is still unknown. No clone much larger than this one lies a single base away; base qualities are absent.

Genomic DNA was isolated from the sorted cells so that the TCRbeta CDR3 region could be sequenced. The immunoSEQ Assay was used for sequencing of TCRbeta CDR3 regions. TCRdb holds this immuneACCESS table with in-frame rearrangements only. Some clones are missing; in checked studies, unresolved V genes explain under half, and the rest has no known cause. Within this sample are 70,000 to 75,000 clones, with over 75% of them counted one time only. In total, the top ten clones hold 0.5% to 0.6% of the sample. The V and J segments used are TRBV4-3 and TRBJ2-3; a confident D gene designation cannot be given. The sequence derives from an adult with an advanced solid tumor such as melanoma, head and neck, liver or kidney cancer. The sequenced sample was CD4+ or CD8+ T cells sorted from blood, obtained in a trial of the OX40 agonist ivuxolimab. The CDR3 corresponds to CASSQGLTDTQYF. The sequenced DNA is TGCGCCAGCAGCCAAGGCCTTACAGATACGCAGTATTTT.